This T cell receptor beta chain stems from a study of long-term antiretroviral therapy in people with HIV. Study observations and caveats: Pre-ART clonal expansions dominated every time point's repertoire. Relative to control repertoires, HIV repertoires exhibited narrower CDR3 length ranges.

Survey-level immunoSEQ v3.0 assays were run. Each sample aimed for about 35,000-55,000 sequenced T-cell genomes. Clones were sequenced by immunoSEQ multiplex PCR, and TCRdb holds only the in-frame ones, with some missing. The sample yields tens of thousands of clones, around 89% seen once. The CDR3 loop spans 15 amino acids. V dropped 2 bases and J dropped 4; count of bases not matched to a gene: 7. Germline CDR1 and CDR2: MNHNS and SASEGT. In the case of this clone: As yet, its antigen is unknown.

The source is a man aged 55 to 69 with HIV. Sequencing used unsorted PBMCs, obtained 2.3 years after starting antiretroviral therapy. V usage is TRBV6-1 and J usage is TRBJ1-1; 7 positions agree with TRBD1. CDR3 bases: TGTGCCAGCAGTGAACGACAGGGTTGGGGCACTGAAGCTTTCTTT. Protein sequence: CASSERQGWGTEAFF.